This T cell receptor (beta chain) was obtained from a study of blood T cell repertoires in COVID-19. Study overall: COVID-19 samples, acute and convalescent, were from the United States, Italy and Spain.

Source study methods: Researchers report that nucleated cell counts were estimated from reference gene primer amplification. This table comes from immunoSEQ multiplex PCR, and its TCRdb copy is limited to in-frame clones, with some not included. Clone size and V and J calls were adopted from that table, with D and trimming inferred from the DNA. This sample has some 340,000 clones, with over 90% found just once. Participants were placed into cohorts based on the clinical history they reported. Within 2 weeks before study entry, exposed participants met a COVID-19 case. The sequence came from a woman under 40 who had been exposed to COVID-19. Sequenced input: PBMCs or T cells enriched from blood (not recorded which).

CDR3 nucleotide sequence: TGTGCCAGCAAGTTCCAACAGTGGGCAGGACATAGTTACACAGATACGCAGTATTTT. Protein product: CASKFQQWAGHSYTDTQYF. V and J are TRBV27 and TRBJ2-3; D is perhaps TRBD1 (5 bases). Germline CDR1 is MNHEY and CDR2 is SMNVEV (reference sequence). The V end lost 7 bases, the J end lost 2 bases, and 28 bases lay between the germline ends. The CDR3 extends over 19 amino acids.